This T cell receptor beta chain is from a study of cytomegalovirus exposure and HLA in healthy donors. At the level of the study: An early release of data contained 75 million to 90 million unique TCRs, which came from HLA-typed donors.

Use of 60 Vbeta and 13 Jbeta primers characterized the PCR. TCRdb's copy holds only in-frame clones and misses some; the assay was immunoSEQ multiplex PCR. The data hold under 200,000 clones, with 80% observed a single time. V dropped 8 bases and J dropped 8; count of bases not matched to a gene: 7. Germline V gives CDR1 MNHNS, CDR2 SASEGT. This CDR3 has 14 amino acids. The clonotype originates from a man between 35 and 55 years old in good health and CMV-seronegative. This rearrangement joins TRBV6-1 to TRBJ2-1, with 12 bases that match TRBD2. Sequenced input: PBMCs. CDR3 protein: CASLTSGSFHEQFF. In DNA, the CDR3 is TGTGCCAGCTTGACTAGCGGGAGTTTCCATGAGCAGTTCTTC.